This T cell receptor beta chain comes out of a study of CD8+ T cells in alopecia areata. About the research overall: Oral tofacitinib, 5 to 10 mg twice daily, was given in an open-label trial. Study outcomes and limitations: Shared TCR sequences were less clear between patients than in mice, possibly partly from HLA diversity. Alopecia totalis/universalis scalp especially showed more expanded CD8+ clones than normal scalp.

The sequencing template was cDNA reverse transcribed from extracted RNA. Data came from immunoSEQ multiplex PCR; TCRdb stores just in-frame clones and leaves some out. The sample carries 160,000 or so clones, around 58% recorded once. V lost 5 bases and J lost 5, with 11 bases in between. This CDR3 is 13 amino acids long. The germline gives CDR1 MNHNY, CDR2 SVGAGI (reference sequence). Comment on this clone: Its target is unknown.

Described treatment: oral pan-JAK inhibitor, 5-10 mg twice daily. Separation by sorting yielded CD4+ and CD8+ T cells from PBMCs. The source of this sequence is a human donor with alopecia areata. This chain connects TRBV6-6 to TRBJ2-3, with D possibly TRBD1 on 6 matching bases. The sample here was CD4+ T cells sorted from blood, taken at week 56, from a patient treated with tofacitinib. As DNA, the CDR3 is TGTGCCAGCAGTGGAACAGGGAGAGATACGCAGTATTTT. It is translated as CASSGTGRDTQYF.